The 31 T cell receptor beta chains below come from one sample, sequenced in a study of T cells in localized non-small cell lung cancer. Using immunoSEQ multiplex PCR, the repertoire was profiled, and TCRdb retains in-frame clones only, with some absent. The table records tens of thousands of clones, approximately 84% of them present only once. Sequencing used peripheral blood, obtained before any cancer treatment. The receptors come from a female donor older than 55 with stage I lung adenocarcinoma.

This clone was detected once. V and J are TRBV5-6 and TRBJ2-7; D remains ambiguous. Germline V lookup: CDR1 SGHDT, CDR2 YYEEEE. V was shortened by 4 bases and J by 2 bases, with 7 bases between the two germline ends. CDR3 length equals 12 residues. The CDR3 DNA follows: TGTGCCAGCAGCACTTACCCCTACGAGCAGTACTTC. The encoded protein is CASSTYPYEQYF.

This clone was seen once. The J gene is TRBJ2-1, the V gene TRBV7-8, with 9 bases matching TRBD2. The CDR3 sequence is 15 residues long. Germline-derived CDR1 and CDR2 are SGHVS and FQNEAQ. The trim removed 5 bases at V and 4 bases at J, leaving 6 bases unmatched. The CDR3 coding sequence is TGTGCCAGCAGCCAAGCGGGGGGTCGATACAATGAGCAGTTCTTC. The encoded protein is CASSQAGGRYNEQFF.

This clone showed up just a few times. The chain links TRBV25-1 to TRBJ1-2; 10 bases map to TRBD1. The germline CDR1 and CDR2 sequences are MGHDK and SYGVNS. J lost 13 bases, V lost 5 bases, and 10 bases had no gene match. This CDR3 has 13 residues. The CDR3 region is CASSLRNWDRGTF. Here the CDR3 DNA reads TGTGCCAGCAGTCTTAGAAACTGGGACAGGGGCACCTTC.

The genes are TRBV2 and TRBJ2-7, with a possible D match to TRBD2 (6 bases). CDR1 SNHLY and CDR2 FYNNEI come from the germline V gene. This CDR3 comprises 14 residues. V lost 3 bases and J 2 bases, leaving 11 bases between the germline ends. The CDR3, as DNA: TGTGCCAGCAGTGAGGGGGGTGGGACCTACGAGCAGTACTTC. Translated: CASSEGGGTYEQYF.

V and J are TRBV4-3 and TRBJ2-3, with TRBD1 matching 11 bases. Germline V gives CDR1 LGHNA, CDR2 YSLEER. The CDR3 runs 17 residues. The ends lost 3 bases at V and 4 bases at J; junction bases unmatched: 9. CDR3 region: CASSHRIRDRGSDTQYF. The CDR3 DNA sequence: TGCGCCAGCAGCCACCGTATCCGGGACAGGGGGTCAGATACGCAGTATTTT.

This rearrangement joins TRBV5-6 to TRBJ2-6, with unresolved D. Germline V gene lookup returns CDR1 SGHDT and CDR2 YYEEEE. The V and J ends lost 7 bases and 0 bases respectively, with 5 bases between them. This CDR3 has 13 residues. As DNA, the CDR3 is TGTGCCAGCTCCTTCTCTGGGGCCAACGTCCTGACTTTC. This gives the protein CASSFSGANVLTF.

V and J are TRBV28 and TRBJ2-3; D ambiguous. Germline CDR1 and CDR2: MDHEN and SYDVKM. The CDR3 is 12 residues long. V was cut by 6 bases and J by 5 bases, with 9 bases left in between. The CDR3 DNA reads TGTGCCAGCAGATCTCGGGTAGATACGCAGTATTTT. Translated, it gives CASRSRVDTQYF.

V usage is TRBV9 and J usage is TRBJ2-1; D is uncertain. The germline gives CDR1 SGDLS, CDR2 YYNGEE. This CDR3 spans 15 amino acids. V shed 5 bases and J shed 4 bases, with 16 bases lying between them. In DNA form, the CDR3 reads TGTGCCAGCAGGGTCGACCCGAATGGGTACAATGAGCAGTTCTTC. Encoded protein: CASRVDPNGYNEQFF.

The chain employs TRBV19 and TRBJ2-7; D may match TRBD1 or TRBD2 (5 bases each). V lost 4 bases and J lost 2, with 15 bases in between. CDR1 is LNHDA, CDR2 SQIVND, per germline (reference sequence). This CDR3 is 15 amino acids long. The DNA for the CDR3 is TGTGCCAGTAGTAAGACCGGGACGGGAACCTACGAGCAGTACTTC. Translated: CASSKTGTGTYEQYF.

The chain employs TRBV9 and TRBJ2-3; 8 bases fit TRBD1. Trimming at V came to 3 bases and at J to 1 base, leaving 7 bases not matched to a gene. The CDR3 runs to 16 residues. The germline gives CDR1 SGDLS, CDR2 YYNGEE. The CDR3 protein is CASSGDRGWGTDTQYF. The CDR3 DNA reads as TGTGCCAGCAGCGGAGACAGGGGATGGGGCACAGATACGCAGTATTTT.

The CDR3 loop is CASRGLGLGETQYF. The CDR3 DNA is TGTGCCAGCAGGGGACTGGGTTTGGGGGAGACCCAGTACTTC. The V gene is TRBV27, the J gene TRBJ2-5; tentatively, D is TRBD2 (6 bases). Trimming stripped 6 bases from V and 5 bases from J, with 16 bases between. This CDR3 has 14 amino acids. Germline V lookup: CDR1 MNHEY, CDR2 SMNVEV (reference sequence).

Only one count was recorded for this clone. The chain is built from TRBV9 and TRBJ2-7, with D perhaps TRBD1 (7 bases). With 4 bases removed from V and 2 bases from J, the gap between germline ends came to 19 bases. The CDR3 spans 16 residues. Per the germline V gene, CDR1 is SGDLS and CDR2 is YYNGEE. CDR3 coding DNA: TGTGCCAGCAGCCCCCGGGGAGGACAGGAAACCTACGAGCAGTACTTC. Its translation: CASSPRGGQETYEQYF. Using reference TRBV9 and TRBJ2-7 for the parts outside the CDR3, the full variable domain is DSGVTQTPKHLITATGQRVTLRCSPRSGDLSVYWYQQSLDQGLQFLIQYYNGEERAKGNILERFSAQQFPDLHSELNLSSLELGDSALYFCASSPRGGQETYEQYFGPGTRLTVT.

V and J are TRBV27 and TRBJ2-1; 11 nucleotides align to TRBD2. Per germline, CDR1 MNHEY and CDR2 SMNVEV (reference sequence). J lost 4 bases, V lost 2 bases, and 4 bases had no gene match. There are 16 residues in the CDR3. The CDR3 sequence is CASSLRPSGGYNEQFF. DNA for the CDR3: TGTGCCAGCAGTTTAAGGCCTAGCGGGGGGTACAATGAGCAGTTCTTC.

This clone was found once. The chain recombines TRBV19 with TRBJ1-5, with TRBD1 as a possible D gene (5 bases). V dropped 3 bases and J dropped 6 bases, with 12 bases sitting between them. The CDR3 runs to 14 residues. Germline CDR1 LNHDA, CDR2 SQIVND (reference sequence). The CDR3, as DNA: TGTGCCAGTAGTATTTCTCAGGGCGGTCAGCCCCAGCATTTT. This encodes CASSISQGGQPQHF.

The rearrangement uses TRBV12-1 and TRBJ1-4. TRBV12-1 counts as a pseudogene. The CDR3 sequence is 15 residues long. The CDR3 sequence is CASSRGGEEDEKLFF. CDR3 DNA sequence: TGTGCCAGCAGCCGCGGGGGAGAAGAGGATGAAAAACTGTTTTTT.

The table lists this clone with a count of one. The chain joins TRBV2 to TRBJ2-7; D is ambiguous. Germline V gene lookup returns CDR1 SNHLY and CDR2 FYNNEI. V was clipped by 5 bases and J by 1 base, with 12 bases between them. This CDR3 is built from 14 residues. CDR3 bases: TGTGCCAGCAGTATGAGCGCCGGATCCTACGAGCAGTACTTC. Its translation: CASSMSAGSYEQYF. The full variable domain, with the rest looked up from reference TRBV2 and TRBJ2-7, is EPEVTQTPSHQVTQMGQEVILRCVPISNHLYFYWYRQILGQKVEFLVSFYNNEISEKSEIFDDQFSVERPDGSNFTLKIRSTKLEDSAMYFCASSMSAGSYEQYFGPGTRLTVT.

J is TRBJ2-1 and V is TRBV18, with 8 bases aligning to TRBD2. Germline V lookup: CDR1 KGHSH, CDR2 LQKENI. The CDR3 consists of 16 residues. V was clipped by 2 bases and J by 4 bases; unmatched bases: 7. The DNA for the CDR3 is TGTGCCAGCTCACCATGGATTAGCGGGGAATACAATGAGCAGTTCTTC. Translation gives CASSPWISGEYNEQFF.

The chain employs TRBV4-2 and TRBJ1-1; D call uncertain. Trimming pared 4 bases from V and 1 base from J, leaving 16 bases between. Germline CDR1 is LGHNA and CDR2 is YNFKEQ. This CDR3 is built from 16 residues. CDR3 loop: CASSPHVGQQNTEAFF. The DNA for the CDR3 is TGTGCCAGCAGCCCCCATGTTGGCCAACAGAACACTGAAGCTTTCTTT.

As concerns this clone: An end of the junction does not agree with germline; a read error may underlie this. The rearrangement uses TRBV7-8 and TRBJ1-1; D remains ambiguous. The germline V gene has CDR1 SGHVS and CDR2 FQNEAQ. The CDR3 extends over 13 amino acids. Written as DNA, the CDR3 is TGTGCCAGCAGCTTTTTTTCTTTTCTGCGGCGGCACTTT. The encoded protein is CASSFFSFLRRHF.

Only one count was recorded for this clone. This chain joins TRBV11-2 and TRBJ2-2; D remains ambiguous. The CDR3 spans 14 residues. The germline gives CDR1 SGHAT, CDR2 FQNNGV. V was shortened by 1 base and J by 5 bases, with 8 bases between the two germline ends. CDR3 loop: CASSLGAETGELFF. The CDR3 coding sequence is TGTGCCAGCAGCTTAGGGGCAGAAACCGGGGAGCTGTTTTTT. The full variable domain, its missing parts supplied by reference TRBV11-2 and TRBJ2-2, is EAGVAQSPRYKIIEKRQSVAFWCNPISGHATLYWYQQILGQGPKLLIQFQNNGVVDDSQLPKDRFSAERLKGVDSTLKIQPAKLEDSAVYLCASSLGAETGELFFGEGSRLTVL.

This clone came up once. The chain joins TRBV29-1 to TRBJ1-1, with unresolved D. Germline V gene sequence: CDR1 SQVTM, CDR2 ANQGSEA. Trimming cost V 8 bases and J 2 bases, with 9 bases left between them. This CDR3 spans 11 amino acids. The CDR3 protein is CSTESNTEAFF. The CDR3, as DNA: TGCAGCACCGAATCAAACACTGAAGCTTTCTTT.

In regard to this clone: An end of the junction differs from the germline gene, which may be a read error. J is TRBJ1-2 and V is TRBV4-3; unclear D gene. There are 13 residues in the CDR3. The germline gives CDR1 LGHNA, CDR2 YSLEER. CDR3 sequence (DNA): TGCGCCAGCAGCCAAGATTTGACCGACGGATGGGCCTTC. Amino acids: CASSQDLTDGWAF.

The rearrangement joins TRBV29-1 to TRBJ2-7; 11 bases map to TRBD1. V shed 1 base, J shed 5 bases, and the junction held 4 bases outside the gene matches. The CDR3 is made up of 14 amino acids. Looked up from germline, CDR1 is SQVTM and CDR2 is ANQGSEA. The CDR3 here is CSVEGGQGANEQYF. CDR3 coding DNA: TGCAGCGTTGAAGGAGGACAGGGGGCCAACGAGCAGTACTTC.

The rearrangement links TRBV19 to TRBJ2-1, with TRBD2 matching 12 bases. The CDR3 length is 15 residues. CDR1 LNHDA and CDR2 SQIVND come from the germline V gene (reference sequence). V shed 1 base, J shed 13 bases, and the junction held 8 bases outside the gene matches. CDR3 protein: CASSIGPSGGAKQFF. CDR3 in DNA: TGTGCCAGTAGTATAGGGCCTAGCGGGGGGGCGAAACAGTTCTTC.

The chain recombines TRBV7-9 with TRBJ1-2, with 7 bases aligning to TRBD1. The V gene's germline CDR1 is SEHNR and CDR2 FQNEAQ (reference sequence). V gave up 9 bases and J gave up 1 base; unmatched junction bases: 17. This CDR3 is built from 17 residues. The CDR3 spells CARRIEGQFEGNYGYTF. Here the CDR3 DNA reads TGTGCCAGGAGAATAGAGGGACAGTTTGAGGGTAACTATGGCTACACCTTC.

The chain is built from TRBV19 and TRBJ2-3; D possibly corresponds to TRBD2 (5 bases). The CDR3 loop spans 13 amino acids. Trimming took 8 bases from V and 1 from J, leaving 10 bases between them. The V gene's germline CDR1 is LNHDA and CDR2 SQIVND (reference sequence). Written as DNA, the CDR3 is TGTGCCAGTCGGACTTTGGGCACAGATACGCAGTATTTT. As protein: CASRTLGTDTQYF.

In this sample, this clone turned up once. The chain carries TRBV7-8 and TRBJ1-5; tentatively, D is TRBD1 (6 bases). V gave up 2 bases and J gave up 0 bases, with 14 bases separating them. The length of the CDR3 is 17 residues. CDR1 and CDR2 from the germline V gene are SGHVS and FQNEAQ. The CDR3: CASSLSPGALSNQPQHF. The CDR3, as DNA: TGTGCCAGCAGCTTATCTCCAGGGGCACTTAGCAATCAGCCCCAGCATTTT.

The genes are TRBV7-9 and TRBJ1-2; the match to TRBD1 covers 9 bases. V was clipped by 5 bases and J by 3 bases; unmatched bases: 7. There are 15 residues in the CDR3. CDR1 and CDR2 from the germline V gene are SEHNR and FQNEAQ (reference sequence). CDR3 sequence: CASSVVDRGYYGYTF. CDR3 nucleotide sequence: TGTGCCAGCAGCGTAGTGGACAGGGGATACTATGGCTACACCTTC.

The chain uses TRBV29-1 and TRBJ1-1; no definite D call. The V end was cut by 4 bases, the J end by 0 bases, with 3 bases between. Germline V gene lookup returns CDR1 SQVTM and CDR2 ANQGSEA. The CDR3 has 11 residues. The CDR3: CSVGLNTEAFF. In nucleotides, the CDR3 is TGCAGCGTTGGGTTGAACACTGAAGCTTTCTTT.

CDR3 protein: CASSLLISTDTQYF. The CDR3 nucleotides are TGTGCCAGCAGCTTGTTAATCAGCACAGATACGCAGTATTTT. The chain is built from TRBV11-2 and TRBJ2-3; D not certain. The CDR3 loop spans 14 amino acids. Trimming pared 3 bases from V and 0 bases from J, leaving 7 bases between. Germline V gives CDR1 SGHAT, CDR2 FQNNGV.

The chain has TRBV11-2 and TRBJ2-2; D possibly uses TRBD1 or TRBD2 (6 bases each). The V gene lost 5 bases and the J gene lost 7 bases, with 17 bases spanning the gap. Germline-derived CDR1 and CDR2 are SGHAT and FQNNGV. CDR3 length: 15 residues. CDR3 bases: TGTGCCAGCAGCCCAGCCGGGGGCTGGGTCGGGGAGCTGTTTTTT. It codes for CASSPAGGWVGELFF.